This T cell receptor (beta chain) was sequenced during a study of tumour-infiltrating T cells in Burkitt lymphoma. Overall study context: Survival, overall and progression-free, tracked with productive clonality.

Germline CDR1 SGHTS, CDR2 YDEGEE. This CDR3 spans 13 amino acids. V was cut by 1 base and J by 7 bases, with 11 bases left in between. The protocol was immunoSEQ multiplex PCR, while the TCRdb copy is restricted to in-frame clones and leaves out a portion. The sample holds over 700 clones, about 89% seen once. The rearrangement links TRBV5-8 to TRBJ1-2, with a possible D match to TRBD1 (6 bases). The sequencing sample was made of tumor tissue. This clonotype originated in a human donor with diffuse large B-cell lymphoma. The CDR3 reads CASSLTQGVGYTF. The CDR3 DNA follows: TGTGCCAGCAGCTTGACACAGGGCGTTGGCTACACCTTC.